These 5 T cell receptor beta chains were sequenced from one sample in a study of blood T cells in healthy people across ages. It was with a sample-barcoded 5' primer and a J-beta primer mix that a second PCR of roughly 6 to 11 cycles was run. One entry per CDR3 protein, called by TCRdb with MiXCR from the 5' RACE reads. The data show about 570,000 distinct CDR3 sequences, about a quarter seen once. This sample also appeared in a second study, on T cells of mothers and their children.

Sequenced sample: blood. These receptors all stem from a boy between 2 and 10 years old in good health.

The CDR3 DNA reads as TGTGCCAGCAGCCTTTCTGCAGCGGGAGTATACAATGAGCAGTTCTTC. It codes for CASSLSAAGVYNEQFF. The chain combines TRBV3-1 with TRBJ2-1; TRBD2 agrees at 8 bases. The V and J ends lost 4 bases and 4 bases, in that order; junction bases with no gene match: 9. The CDR3 loop spans 16 amino acids. Germline-derived CDR1 and CDR2 are LGHDT and YNNKEL (reference sequence).

This rearrangement joins TRBV4-3 to TRBJ2-7; the D call may be TRBD1 or TRBD2 (5 bases each). Germline V gene lookup returns CDR1 LGHNA and CDR2 YSLEER. V lost 1 base and J lost 3, with 7 bases in between. The CDR3 runs 13 residues. The CDR3 region is CASSQAGSYEQYF. The DNA for the CDR3 is TGCGCCAGCAGCCAAGCAGGGAGCTACGAGCAGTACTTC.

The rearrangement uses TRBV20-1 and TRBJ1-2; D is undetermined. V was cut by 7 bases and J by 6 bases, with 12 bases left in between. Germline V lookup: CDR1 DFQATT, CDR2 SNEGSKA (reference sequence). The CDR3 runs to 11 residues. For the CDR3, the DNA is TGCAGTGGCGAGACATTTAATGGCTACACCTTC. Translated, it gives CSGETFNGYTF.

This clonotype showed up just a few times. The CDR3 loop reads CASSQELAGFQETQYF. The CDR3 DNA reads as TGTGCCAGCAGCCAAGAACTGGCGGGGTTCCAAGAGACCCAGTACTTC. The chain recombines TRBV4-2 with TRBJ2-5; tentatively, D is TRBD2 (6 bases). The CDR3 totals 16 residues. The V end lost 0 bases, the J end lost 1 base, and 12 bases lay between the germline ends. The germline gives CDR1 LGHNA, CDR2 YNFKEQ.

This clonotype occurred a few times. This chain connects TRBV30 to TRBJ2-5, with D unclear. The J call could be wrong; TRBJ2-1 is a better fit for the DNA end. Germline CDR1 is GTSNPN and CDR2 is SVGIG (reference sequence). The CDR3 has 15 amino acids. In nucleotides, the CDR3 is TGTGCCTGGAGTGTAGCGTCATTTTCCAACAATGAGCAGTTCTTC. Translated: CAWSVASFSNNEQFF.